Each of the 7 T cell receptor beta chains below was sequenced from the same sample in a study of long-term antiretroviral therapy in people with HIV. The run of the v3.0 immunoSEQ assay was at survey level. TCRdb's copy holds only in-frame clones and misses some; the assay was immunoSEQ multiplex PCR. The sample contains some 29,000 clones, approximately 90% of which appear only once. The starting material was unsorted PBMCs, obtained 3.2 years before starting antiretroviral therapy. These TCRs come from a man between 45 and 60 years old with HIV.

The CDR3 DNA sequence: TGTGCCAGCAGTTTTGTTTTTCCCCCTACAGGGGGAATGAACACTGAAGCTTTCTTT. Translated, it gives CASSFVFPPTGGMNTEAFF. The chain joins TRBV28 to TRBJ1-1, with 8 nucleotides matching TRBD1. Losses at the gene ends were 3 bases for V and 0 bases for J; bases not matched to a gene: 15. From germline, CDR1 is MDHEN and CDR2 SYDVKM. This CDR3 region has 19 residues.

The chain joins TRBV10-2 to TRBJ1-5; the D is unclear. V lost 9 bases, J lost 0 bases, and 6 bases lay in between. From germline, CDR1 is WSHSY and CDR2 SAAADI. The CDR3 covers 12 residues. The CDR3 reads CASAYSNQPQHF. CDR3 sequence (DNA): TGCGCCAGTGCTTATAGCAATCAGCCCCAGCATTTT.

CDR3 sequence: CAISEAREAFF. Written as DNA, the CDR3 is TGTGCCATCAGTGAAGCTAGGGAAGCTTTCTTT. This chain links TRBV10-3 with TRBJ1-1; D gene unclear. Germline CDR1 is ENHRY and CDR2 is SYGVKD. The CDR3 has 11 amino acids. The germline V and J ends were trimmed by 3 bases and 8 bases, with 7 bases remaining between them.

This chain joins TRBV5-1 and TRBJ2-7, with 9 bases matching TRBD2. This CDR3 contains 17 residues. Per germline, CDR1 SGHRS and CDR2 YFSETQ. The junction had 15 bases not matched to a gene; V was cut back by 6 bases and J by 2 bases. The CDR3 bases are TGCGCCAGCACCCCCTTCGCTAGCGGGACAATTACCTACGAGCAGTACTTC. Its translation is CASTPFASGTITYEQYF.

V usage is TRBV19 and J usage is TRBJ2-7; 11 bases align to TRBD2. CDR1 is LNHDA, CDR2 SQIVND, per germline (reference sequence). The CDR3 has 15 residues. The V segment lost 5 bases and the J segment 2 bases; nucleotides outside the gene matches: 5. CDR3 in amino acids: CASSLTSGGTYEQYF. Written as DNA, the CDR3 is TGTGCCAGTAGTTTAACTAGCGGGGGTACCTACGAGCAGTACTTC.

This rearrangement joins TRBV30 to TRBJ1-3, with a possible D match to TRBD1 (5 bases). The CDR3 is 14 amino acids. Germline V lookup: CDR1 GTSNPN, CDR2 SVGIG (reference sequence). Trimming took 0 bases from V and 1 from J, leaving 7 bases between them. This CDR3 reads CAWSVEGSGNTIYF. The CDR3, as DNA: TGTGCCTGGAGTGTAGAGGGGTCTGGAAACACCATATATTTT.

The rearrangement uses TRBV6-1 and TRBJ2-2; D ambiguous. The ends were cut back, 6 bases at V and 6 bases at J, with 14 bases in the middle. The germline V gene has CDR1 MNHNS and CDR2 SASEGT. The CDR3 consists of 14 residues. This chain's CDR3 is CASSPDPHPGELFF. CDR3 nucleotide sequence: TGTGCCAGCAGCCCGGACCCTCACCCCGGGGAGCTGTTTTTT.